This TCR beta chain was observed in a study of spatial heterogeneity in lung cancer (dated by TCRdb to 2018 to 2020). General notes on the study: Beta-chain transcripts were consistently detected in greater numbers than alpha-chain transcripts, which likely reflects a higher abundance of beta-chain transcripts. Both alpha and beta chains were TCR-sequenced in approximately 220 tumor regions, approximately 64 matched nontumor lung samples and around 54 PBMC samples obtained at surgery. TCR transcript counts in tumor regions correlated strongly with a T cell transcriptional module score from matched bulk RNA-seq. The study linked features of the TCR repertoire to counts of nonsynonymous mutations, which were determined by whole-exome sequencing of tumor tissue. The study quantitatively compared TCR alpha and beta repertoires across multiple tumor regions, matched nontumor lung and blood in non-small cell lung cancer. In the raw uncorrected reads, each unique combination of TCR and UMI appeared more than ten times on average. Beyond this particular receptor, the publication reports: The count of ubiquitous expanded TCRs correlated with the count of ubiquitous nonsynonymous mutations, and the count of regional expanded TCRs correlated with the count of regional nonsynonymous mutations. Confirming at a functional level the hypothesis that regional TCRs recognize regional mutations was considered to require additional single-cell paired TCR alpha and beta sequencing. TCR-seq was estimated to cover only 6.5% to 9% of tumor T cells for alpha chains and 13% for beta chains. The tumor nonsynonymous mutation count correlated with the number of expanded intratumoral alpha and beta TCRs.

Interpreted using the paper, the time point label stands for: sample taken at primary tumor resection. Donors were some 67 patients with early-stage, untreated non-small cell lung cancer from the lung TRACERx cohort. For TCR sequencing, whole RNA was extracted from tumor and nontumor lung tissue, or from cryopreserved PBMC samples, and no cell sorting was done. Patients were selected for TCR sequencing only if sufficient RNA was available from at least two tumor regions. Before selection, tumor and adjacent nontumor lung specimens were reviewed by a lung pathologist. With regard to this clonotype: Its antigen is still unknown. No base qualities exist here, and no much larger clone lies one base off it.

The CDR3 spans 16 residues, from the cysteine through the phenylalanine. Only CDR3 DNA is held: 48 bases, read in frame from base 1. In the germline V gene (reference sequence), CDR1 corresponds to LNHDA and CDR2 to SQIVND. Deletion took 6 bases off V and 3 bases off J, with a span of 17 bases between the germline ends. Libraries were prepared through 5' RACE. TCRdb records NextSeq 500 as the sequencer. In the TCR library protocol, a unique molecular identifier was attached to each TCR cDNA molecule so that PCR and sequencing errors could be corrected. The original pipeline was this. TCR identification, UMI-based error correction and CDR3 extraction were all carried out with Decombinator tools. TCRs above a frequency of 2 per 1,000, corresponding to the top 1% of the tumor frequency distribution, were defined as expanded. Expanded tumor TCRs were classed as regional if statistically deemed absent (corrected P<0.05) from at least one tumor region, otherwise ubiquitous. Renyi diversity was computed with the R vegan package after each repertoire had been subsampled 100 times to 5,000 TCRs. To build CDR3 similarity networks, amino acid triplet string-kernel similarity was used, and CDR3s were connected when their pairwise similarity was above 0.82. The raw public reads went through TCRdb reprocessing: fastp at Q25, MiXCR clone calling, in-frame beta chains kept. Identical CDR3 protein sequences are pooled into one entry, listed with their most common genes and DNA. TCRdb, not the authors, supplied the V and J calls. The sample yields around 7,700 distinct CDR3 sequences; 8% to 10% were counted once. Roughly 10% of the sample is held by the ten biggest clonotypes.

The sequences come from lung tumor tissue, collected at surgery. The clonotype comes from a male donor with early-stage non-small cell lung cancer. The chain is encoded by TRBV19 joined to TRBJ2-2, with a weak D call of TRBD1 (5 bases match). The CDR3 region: CASSPQSGFDTGELFF. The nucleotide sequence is TGTGCCAGTAGCCCTCAATCAGGGTTCGACACCGGGGAGCTGTTTTTT.